These 17 T cell receptor beta chains originate from one sample sequenced in a study of shared clonotypes between healthy human individuals. Only in-frame clones appear in the TCRdb table, and some are missing; sequencing was by immunoSEQ multiplex PCR. The sample includes more than 550,000 clones, about two thirds seen only once; the top ten take more than 1.5%. The sample taken for sequencing was memory CD4+ T cells sorted from blood. Subset described: CD45RA-negative fraction. These receptors all stem from a woman under 40 in good health.

The sample holds a few counts of this clone. The chain recombines TRBV19 with TRBJ1-1, with no clear D. V lost 8 bases to trimming and J lost 0 bases, with 7 bases between them. There are 12 residues in the CDR3. The germline gives CDR1 LNHDA, CDR2 SQIVND (reference sequence). The DNA of the CDR3 is TGTGCCAGTTTGAACCTGAACACTGAAGCTTTCTTT. Its translation: CASLNLNTEAFF.

The rearrangement links TRBV30 to TRBJ1-6; D gene uncertain. Germline V CDR1 and CDR2: GTSNPN, SVGIG (reference sequence). The CDR3 sequence is 14 residues long. V was pared by 2 bases and J by 14 bases, with 19 bases between. CDR3 region: CAWSRGELSEALHF. As DNA, the CDR3 is TGTGCCTGGAGTCGTGGCGAACTCTCCGAGGCCCTCCACTTT.

The V call is TRBV11-2, the J call TRBJ2-7; D is undetermined. The CDR3 is 15 amino acids. Germline CDR1 and CDR2: SGHAT and FQNNGV. Trimming pared 1 base from V and 3 bases from J, leaving 13 bases between. The DNA of the CDR3 is TGTGCCAGCAGCTTAGGCGCTGAGACAAGCTACGAGCAGTACTTC. Its protein is CASSLGAETSYEQYF.

The chain carries TRBV4-2 and TRBJ2-3, with D uncertain. The V gene's germline CDR1 is LGHNA and CDR2 YNFKEQ. The CDR3 sequence is 11 residues long. Trimming took 2 bases from V and 5 from J, leaving 2 bases between them. This chain's CDR3 is CASSQKDTQYF. DNA of the CDR3: TGTGCCAGCAGCCAAAAAGATACGCAGTATTTT.

As concerns this clone: Other DNA sequences in this sample translate to the same CDR3. The V call is TRBV5-1, the J call TRBJ2-5; weak D call: TRBD1 (5 bases). The CDR3 loop spans 14 amino acids. Germline CDR1 reads SGHRS; CDR2 reads YFSETQ. V dropped 1 base and J dropped 1 base, with 8 bases sitting between them. Written as DNA, the CDR3 is TGCGCCAGCAGCTTGACAGGCACCCAAGAGACCCAGTACTTC. This codes for CASSLTGTQETQYF.

The chain links TRBV18 to TRBJ2-2; 8 nucleotides match TRBD1. The V segment lost 3 bases and the J segment 5 bases; nucleotides outside the gene matches: 5. CDR3 length equals 15 residues. Germline lookup yields CDR1 KGHSH and CDR2 LQKENI. CDR3: CASSPTTGETGELFF. The CDR3 region has the DNA TGTGCCAGCTCACCGACGACAGGGGAAACCGGGGAGCTGTTTTTT.

Points on this clone: The same CDR3 arises from other DNA sequences in this sample as well. This chain uses TRBV5-1 with TRBJ1-3, with D possibly TRBD1 on 5 matching bases. This CDR3 region has 14 residues. CDR1 and CDR2 from the germline V gene are SGHRS and YFSETQ. Trimming cost V 2 bases and J 3 bases, with 9 bases left between them. CDR3 region: CASSFGTVGNTIYF. CDR3 nucleotides: TGCGCCAGCAGCTTCGGGACTGTTGGAAACACCATATATTTT.

The gene calls are TRBV28 and TRBJ1-2; 9 nucleotides align to TRBD1. The germline CDR1 and CDR2 sequences are MDHEN and SYDVKM. J was trimmed by 6 bases and V by 2 bases; bases with no gene match: 10. This CDR3 has 16 amino acids. In DNA form, the CDR3 reads TGTGCCAGCAGTTTAAGGATGGGACAGGGAGCGGATGGCTACACCTTC. Its protein is CASSLRMGQGADGYTF.

As for this clone: The identical CDR3 is also encoded by other nucleotide sequences in the sample. The chain combines TRBV5-1 with TRBJ2-3, with D possibly called TRBD1 or TRBD2 (5 bases each). The V end lost 4 bases, the J end lost 2 bases, and 11 bases lay between the germline ends. The germline gives CDR1 SGHRS, CDR2 YFSETQ. The CDR3 consists of 14 residues. In DNA, the CDR3 is TGCGCCAGCAGCCCCGGGACGCTCACAGATACGCAGTATTTT. It yields the protein CASSPGTLTDTQYF.

This sequence joins TRBV7-2 and TRBJ2-3; a weak D match, TRBD2 (6 bases). V was pared by 6 bases and J by 4 bases, with 14 bases between. Germline V gives CDR1 SGHTA, CDR2 FQGNSA. This CDR3 has 14 amino acids. The CDR3: CASSPPPSADTQYF. For the CDR3, the DNA is TGTGCCAGCAGTCCACCTCCTAGCGCAGATACGCAGTATTTT.

This clone appeared a few times. V is TRBV18 and J is TRBJ1-2; the match to TRBD1 covers 10 bases. The V gene end was trimmed by 3 bases and the J gene end by 5 bases; junction bases not matched to a gene: 6. The CDR3 consists of 15 residues. Germline V gene data show CDR1 as KGHSH and CDR2 as LQKENI. The CDR3 sequence is CASSPQDRGYYGYTF. The DNA of the CDR3 is TGTGCCAGCTCACCCCAGGACAGGGGGTATTATGGCTACACCTTC.

The chain joins TRBV5-8 to TRBJ1-5; no definite D call. The CDR3 is 13 amino acids. Germline lookup yields CDR1 SGHTS and CDR2 YDEGEE. V was clipped by 2 bases and J by 5 bases, with 8 bases between them. This CDR3 is CASSFERDQPQHF. The CDR3 DNA reads as TGTGCCAGCAGCTTTGAAAGGGATCAGCCCCAGCATTTT.

The rearrangement uses TRBV5-4 and TRBJ2-2; D possibly corresponds to TRBD1 (6 bases). V was pared by 4 bases and J by 1 base, with 8 bases between. The germline V gene has CDR1 SGHNT and CDR2 YYREEE (reference sequence). This CDR3 contains 14 residues. The CDR3 DNA is TGTGCCAGCAGCCTACAGGGGAACACCGGGGAGCTGTTTTTT. Translation: CASSLQGNTGELFF. The variable domain in full, with the rest retrieved from reference TRBV5-4 and TRBJ2-2, is ETGVTQSPTHLIKTRGQQVTLRCSSQSGHNTVSWYQQALGQGPQFIFQYYREEENGRGNFPPRFSGLQFPNYSSELNVNALELDDSALYLCASSLQGNTGELFFGEGSRLTVL.

This chain joins TRBV11-2 and TRBJ2-1; 12 nucleotides match TRBD2. With 5 bases clipped from V and 9 bases from J, the junction kept 5 bases outside the gene matches. Germline V gene data show CDR1 as SGHAT and CDR2 as FQNNGV. The CDR3 has 14 residues. The CDR3 DNA is TGTGCCAGCAGCGAAGCTAGCGGGAGGGCTGAGCAGTTCTTC. It encodes CASSEASGRAEQFF.

The chain joins TRBV11-2 to TRBJ2-4, with 7 nucleotides matching TRBD2. In germline, CDR1 is SGHAT, CDR2 FQNNGV. This CDR3 region has 15 residues. The V segment lost 1 base and the J segment 9 bases; nucleotides outside the gene matches: 9. The CDR3 here is CASSLGGAGEGIQYF. The CDR3 DNA follows: TGTGCCAGCAGCTTAGGTGGGGCGGGAGAGGGCATTCAGTACTTC.

This clone occurred a few times. This sequence joins TRBV28 and TRBJ1-4, with 9 bases identical to TRBD1. CDR1 and CDR2 (germline): MDHEN, SYDVKM. This CDR3 is built from 16 residues. V trimming: 9 bases; J trimming: 3 bases; junction bases outside the gene matches: 11. The chain's CDR3 is CASGQTGGKANEKLFF. The CDR3 coding sequence is TGTGCCAGTGGTCAAACAGGGGGCAAAGCTAATGAAAAACTGTTTTTT.

The J gene is TRBJ2-1, the V gene TRBV19; maybe TRBD2 (6 bases). The ends were cut back, 3 bases at V and 7 bases at J, with 16 bases in the middle. Germline-derived CDR1 and CDR2 are LNHDA and SQIVND (reference sequence). The CDR3 spans 15 residues. The CDR3 region has the DNA TGTGCCAGTAGTATTCCGTCCGGGGGAGGAAATGAGCAGTTCTTC. It codes for CASSIPSGGGNEQFF.